This TCR beta chain was sequenced in a study of post-analysis software for immune sequencing data. Tagging with unique molecular identifiers was a feature of the TCR beta cDNA libraries. TCRdb independently ran MiXCR on the PCR reads; one entry per CDR3 protein. The sample includes fewer than 850,000 distinct CDR3 sequences, 25% to 30% of them seen just once. V lost 7 bases and J lost 8, with 18 bases in between. The CDR3 sequence is 14 residues long. CDR1 MNHEY and CDR2 SVGAGI come from the germline V gene. General observations from the study: TRBV segments more frequent in patients than in controls numbered about 5 and included TRBV5-6, TRBV5-1 and TRBV20-1.

Of note for this clonotype: Its cognate antigen is unknown.

The rearrangement links TRBV6-5 to TRBJ2-1, with TRBD2 as a possible D gene (5 bases). The clonotype comes from a girl aged 5-17 years with multiple sclerosis. The sample comprised blood. CDR3 DNA sequence: TGTGCCAGCACCCGATCTCGCGGGTCGGATGAGCAGTTCTTC. It specifies CASTRSRGSDEQFF.